Shown below are 3 T cell receptor beta chains from a single sample sequenced in a study of blood T cell repertoires in COVID-19. Libraries were prepared by immunoSEQ multiplex PCR; TCRdb keeps only in-frame clonotypes and omits some of them. The sample lists 100,000 to 120,000 clones, roughly 80% occurring once. Sequencing was performed on peripheral blood. These receptors came from a woman aged 65 to 85 with acute or convalescent COVID-19.

The chain has TRBV11-3 and TRBJ2-2; D unclear. V was shortened by 3 bases and J by 7 bases, with 3 bases between the two germline ends. CDR1 SGHNT and CDR2 YENEEA come from the germline V gene. The CDR3 totals 11 residues. This CDR3 is CASSFGGELFF. The CDR3 DNA is TGTGCCAGCAGCTTCGGCGGGGAGCTGTTTTTT.

This sequence joins TRBV28 and TRBJ1-1, with TRBD1 as a possible D gene (6 bases). Germline V gives CDR1 MDHEN, CDR2 SYDVKM. The germline V and J ends were trimmed by 6 bases and 10 bases, with 12 bases remaining between them. This CDR3 has 11 amino acids. CDR3 sequence (DNA): TGTGCCAGCAGCGACTTAGGGGGAGCTTTCTTT. As protein: CASSDLGGAFF.

This clone showed up just once. The chain recombines TRBV5-4 with TRBJ2-3, with D tentatively TRBD2 (8 bases). V gave up 4 bases and J gave up 6 bases, with 18 bases separating them. Germline V lookup: CDR1 SGHNT, CDR2 YYREEE (reference sequence). The CDR3 extends over 15 amino acids. CDR3 region: CASSLRGRGADTQYF. The CDR3 DNA reads TGTGCCAGCAGCCTTAGGGGGCGGGGGGCCGATACGCAGTATTTT.